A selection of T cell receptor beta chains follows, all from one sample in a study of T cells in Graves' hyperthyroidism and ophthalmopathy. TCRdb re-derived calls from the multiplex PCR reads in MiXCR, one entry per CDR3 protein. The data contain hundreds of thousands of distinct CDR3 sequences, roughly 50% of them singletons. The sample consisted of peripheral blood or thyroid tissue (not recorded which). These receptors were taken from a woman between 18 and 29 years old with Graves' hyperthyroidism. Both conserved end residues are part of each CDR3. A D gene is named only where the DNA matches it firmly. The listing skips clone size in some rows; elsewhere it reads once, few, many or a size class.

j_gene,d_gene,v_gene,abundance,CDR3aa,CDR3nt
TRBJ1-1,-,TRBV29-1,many,CSVESGTEAFF,TGCAGCGTTGAATCAGGCACTGAAGCTTTCTTT
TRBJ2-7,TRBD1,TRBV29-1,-,CSVSGQGAGEQYF,TGCAGCGTTTCCGGACAGGGGGCTGGCGAGCAGTACTTC
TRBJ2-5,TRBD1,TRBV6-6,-,CASRPLPTGAETQYF,TGTGCCAGCAGACCCCTACCGACAGGGGCGGAGACCCAGTACTTC
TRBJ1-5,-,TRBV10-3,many,CASKGGALSNQPQHF,TGTGCCTCTAAGGGGGGGGCCCTTAGCAATCAGCCCCAGCATTTT
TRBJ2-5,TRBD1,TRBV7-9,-,CASSLRTGGKTQYF,TGTGCCAGCAGTCTCCGGACAGGGGGGAAGACCCAGTACTTC
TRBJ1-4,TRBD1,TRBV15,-,CATSRGGTGYEKLFF,TGTGCCACCAGCAGAGGCGGGACAGGGTATGAAAAACTGTTTTTT
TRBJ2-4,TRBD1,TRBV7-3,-,CASSLDRADIQYF,TGTGCCAGCAGCTTGGACAGGGCGGACATTCAGTACTTC
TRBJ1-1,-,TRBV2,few,CASSDPLIRQGGTEAFF,TGTGCCAGCAGTGACCCTCTCATCCGCCAGGGCGGAACTGAAGCTTTCTTT
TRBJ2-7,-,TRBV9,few,CASSQEGGTYEQYF,TGTGCCAGCAGCCAAGAGGGGGGTACCTACGAGCAGTACTTC
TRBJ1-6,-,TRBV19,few,CASSIEARQSNSPLHF,TGTGCCAGTAGTATAGAGGCTCGACAGTCTAATTCACCCCTCCACTTT
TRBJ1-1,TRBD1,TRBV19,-,CASRSGTAYTEAFF,TGTGCCAGTAGATCCGGGACAGCTTACACTGAAGCTTTCTTT
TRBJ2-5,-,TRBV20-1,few,CSANPSTVETQYF,TGCAGTGCTAATCCTTCGACCGTGGAGACCCAGTACTTC
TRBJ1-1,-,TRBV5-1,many,CASSLPGTEAFF,TGCGCCAGCAGCCTTCCGGGGACTGAAGCTTTCTTT
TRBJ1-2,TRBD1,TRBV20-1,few,CSARVRTGVGYTF,TGCAGTGCTAGGGTTAGGACAGGGGTCGGCTACACCTTC
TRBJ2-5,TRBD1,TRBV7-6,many,CASSLEQGGTQYF,TGTGCCAGCAGCTTAGAACAGGGGGGGACCCAGTACTTC
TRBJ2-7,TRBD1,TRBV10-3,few,CAISESGQGIYEQYF,TGTGCCATCAGTGAGTCAGGACAGGGTATTTACGAGCAGTACTTC
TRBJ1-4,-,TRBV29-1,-,CGVGVSNEKLFF,TGCGGCGTGGGGGTTTCTAATGAAAAACTGTTTTTT
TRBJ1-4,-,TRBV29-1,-,CSVAQGEKLFF,TGCAGCGTTGCACAGGGTGAAAAACTGTTTTTT
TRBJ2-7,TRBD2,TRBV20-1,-,CSARGEGPWYEQYF,TGCAGTGCCAGAGGGGAGGGCCCTTGGTACGAGCAGTACTTC
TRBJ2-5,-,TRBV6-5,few,CASSYRGGGAETQYF,TGTGCCAGCAGTTACAGGGGTGGAGGGGCAGAGACCCAGTACTTC
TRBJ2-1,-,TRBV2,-,CASSEPPGLSYNEQFF,TGTGCCAGCAGTGAGCCCCCGGGACTGTCGTACAATGAGCAGTTCTTC
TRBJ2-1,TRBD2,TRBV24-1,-,CASSDLAGSYNEQFF,TGTGCCAGCAGTGATTTAGCGGGCTCCTACAATGAGCAGTTCTTC
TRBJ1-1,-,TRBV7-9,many,CASSSTTRGAEAFF,TGTGCCAGCAGCTCAACCACGCGGGGGGCTGAAGCTTTCTTT
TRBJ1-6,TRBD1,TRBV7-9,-,CASSSQGQGREYSPLHF,TGTGCCAGCAGCTCCCAAGGACAGGGCAGAGAGTATTCACCCCTCCACTTT
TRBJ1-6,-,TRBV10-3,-,CAITSRNF,TGTGCCATCACCAGCCGTAACTTT
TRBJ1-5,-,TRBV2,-,CASRYREDQPQHF,TGTGCCAGCAGGTACAGAGAAGATCAGCCCCAGCATTTT
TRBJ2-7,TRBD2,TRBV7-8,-,CASSPGGGPYEQYF,TGTGCCAGCAGTCCCGGGGGGGGCCCCTACGAGCAGTACTTC
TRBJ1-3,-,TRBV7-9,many,CASTEGLGNTIYF,TGTGCCAGCACAGAGGGTCTTGGAAACACCATATATTTT
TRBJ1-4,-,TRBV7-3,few,CASSRSRRRDEKLFF,TGCGCCAGCAGCCGATCGAGGAGGAGGGATGAAAAACTGTTTTTT
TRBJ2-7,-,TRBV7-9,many,CASSLHRRNEQYF,TGTGCCAGCAGCTTGCACCGGAGAAACGAGCAGTACTTC
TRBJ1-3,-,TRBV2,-,CASGPSGPGSGNTIYF,TGTGCCAGCGGCCCCTCAGGGCCAGGCTCTGGAAACACCATATATTTT
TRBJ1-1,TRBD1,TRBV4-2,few,CASSRNTGTGGTEAFF,TGTGCCAGCAGCCGCAATACCGGGACAGGGGGTACTGAAGCTTTCTTT
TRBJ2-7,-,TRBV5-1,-,CASSQEGADQIYEQYF,TGCGCCAGCAGCCAAGAGGGCGCGGATCAGATATACGAGCAGTACTTC
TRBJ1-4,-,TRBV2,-,CASSDRWEKLFF,TGTGCCAGCAGCGATCGCTGGGAAAAACTGTTTTTT
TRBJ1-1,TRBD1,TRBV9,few,CASTKGAQAFF,TGTGCCAGCACCAAGGGGGCCCAAGCTTTCTTT
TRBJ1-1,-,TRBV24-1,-,CATSVGAGKGAFF,TGTGCCACCAGTGTGGGGGCAGGGAAGGGAGCTTTCTTT
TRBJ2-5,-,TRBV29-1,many,CSVGTASQETQYF,TGCAGCGTCGGCACAGCCTCTCAAGAGACCCAGTACTTC
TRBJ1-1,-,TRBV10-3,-,CAISTPGWTEAFF,TGTGCCATCAGTACCCCAGGGTGGACTGAAGCTTTCTTT
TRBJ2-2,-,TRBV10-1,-,CASSKTFNTGELFF,TGCGCCAGCAGTAAGACCTTTAACACCGGGGAGCTGTTTTTT
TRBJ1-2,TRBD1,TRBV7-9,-,CASSLLGTAYGYTF,TGTGCCAGCAGCTTATTGGGGACAGCCTATGGCTACACCTTC
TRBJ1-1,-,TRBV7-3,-,CASSQAWGNTEAFF,TGTGCCAGCAGCCAAGCTTGGGGGAACACTGAAGCTTTCTTT
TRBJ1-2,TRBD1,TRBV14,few,CASSQADRGQTGYTF,TGTGCCAGCAGCCAAGCTGACAGGGGTCAGACTGGCTACACCTTC
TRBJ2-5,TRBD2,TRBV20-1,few,CSAREPSGSIETQYF,TGCAGTGCTAGAGAACCTAGCGGGAGTATAGAGACCCAGTACTTC
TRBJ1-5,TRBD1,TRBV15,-,CATSPDRVYNQPQHF,TGTGCCACCAGCCCGGACAGGGTTTACAATCAGCCCCAGCATTTT
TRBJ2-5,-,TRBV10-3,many,CAISSRGSETQYF,TGTGCCATCAGCTCTAGGGGTTCAGAGACCCAGTACTTC